These T cell receptor beta chains were read from a single sample in a study of OX40 agonist ivuxolimab in advanced cancers. Only in-frame clones appear in the TCRdb table, and some are missing; sequencing was by immunoSEQ multiplex PCR. Counted here are tens of thousands of clones, less than 85% occurring once; the ten biggest clones make up approximately 3.9%. The starting material was CD4+ or CD8+ T cells sorted from blood, obtained in a trial of the OX40 agonist ivuxolimab. All receptors derive from an adult with an advanced solid tumor such as melanoma, head and neck, liver or kidney cancer. Both conserved end residues are trimmed from each CDR3. The size field is filled for only some rows; it gives once, few, many or a size class.

TRBJ1-2 TRBV6-6 . ASSREANYGYT
TRBJ1-1 TRBV7-9 many ASSPGTGRGAF
TRBJ2-6 TRBV6-4 . ASSVEFSGANVLT
TRBJ2-7 TRBV7-2 once ASSPGTGHPSWY
TRBJ2-1 TRBV19 . ASSIVGGGAYNEQF
TRBJ1-1 TRBV12-5 . ASGLVLSAALNTEAF
TRBJ1-2 TRBV7-9 . ASSFAGDYGYT
TRBJ1-1 TRBV6-5 . ASSPRGNTEAF
TRBJ1-5 TRBV2 . ASSATGYSNQPQH
TRBJ2-2 TRBV11-2 . ASSHESVGTRELF
TRBJ1-1 TRBV30 . AGFKAMNTEAF
TRBJ2-6 TRBV6-6 . ASRAGEEGANVLT
TRBJ1-1 TRBV29-1 . SVLGTYTEAF
TRBJ1-2 TRBV5-1 . ASSLEDPTSYGYT
TRBJ1-1 TRBV30 . AWIGGRMNTEAF
TRBJ2-7 TRBV30 . AWTSGSSYEQY
TRBJ2-1 TRBV6-4 . ASSVNLGRDNEQF
TRBJ2-7 TRBV7-3 . ASPYEQY
TRBJ1-1 TRBV7-6 . ASSRTGLGEAF
TRBJ2-1 TRBV4-1 once ASSHRTGVGTTYNEQF
TRBJ2-5 TRBV2 . ASSTGDQETQY
TRBJ1-1 TRBV15 . ATSRDYEGLAEAF
TRBJ2-3 TRBV7-2 . ASTKWDRDTDTQY
TRBJ2-3 TRBV5-4 . ASSGEGKNTDTQY
TRBJ1-2 TRBV9 . ASSQQGEQGSFGYT
TRBJ1-4 TRBV4-1 . ASSQEHIDEKLF
TRBJ1-1 TRBV15 . ATSSRQGEAF
TRBJ2-3 TRBV19 . ASSSRHTQY
TRBJ1-3 TRBV23-1 . ASSPTCWGGNTIY
TRBJ1-4 TRBV5-1 . ASSLRDRGEKLF
TRBJ2-7 TRBV13 . ASSRHGTGNYEQY
TRBJ1-6 TRBV6-4 . ASIPDSYNSPLH
TRBJ2-1 TRBV6-5 once ASSYQRDSLDEQF
TRBJ2-1 TRBV7-9 . ASSRPGLAGAGEQF
TRBJ1-5 TRBV28 once ASSLSGPQH
TRBJ1-2 TRBV18 few ASSPNQGGYT
TRBJ1-5 TRBV2 medium-sized ASTDSHSNQPQH
TRBJ1-6 TRBV5-6 . ASSSGQANSPLH
TRBJ1-6 TRBV28 few ASSRGTANSPLH
TRBJ1-6 TRBV7-9 . ASSLGSNSYNSPLH
TRBJ2-7 TRBV7-9 large ASSLGDGYEQY